Listed here is a single T cell receptor beta chain. This sample was taken from a study of shared clonotypes between healthy human individuals. Germline V gene sequence: CDR1 MNHNS, CDR2 SASEGT. V was cut by 6 bases and J by 1 base, with 6 bases left in between. This CDR3 region has 12 residues. Some clones are missing from TCRdb's copy, which holds only in-frame ones; the method was immunoSEQ multiplex PCR. The data contain approximately 2,000,000 clones, 85% to 95% of them singletons. The source material was naive CD4+ T cells from PBMCs. The sample's subset: CD45RA+ positively selected. The V call is TRBV6-1, the J call TRBJ1-1; D remains ambiguous. This TCR was sampled from a man in his late teens or twenties in good health. Some clones in this sample may be carry-over from other donors' samples. The CDR3 is CASSVTNTEAFF. CDR3 nucleotide sequence: TGTGCCAGCAGCGTGACGAACACTGAAGCTTTCTTT.